These 29 T cell receptor beta chains share one sample of origin, sequenced in a study of T cells in Graves' hyperthyroidism and ophthalmopathy. Amplified TCR beta CDR3 regions came from RNA transcripts. An initial round of RT-PCR targeting the TCR CDR3 relied on the HTBI primer set. Via MiXCR, TCRdb re-called the multiplex PCR reads, giving one row per CDR3 protein. The table shows approximately 400,000 distinct CDR3 sequences, with more than 15% occurring only once. The material sequenced was blood. The receptors shown here come from a woman aged 18-29 years with Graves' hyperthyroidism.

The chain uses TRBV20-1 and TRBJ1-2, with TRBD1 matching over 9 bases. This CDR3 spans 16 amino acids. Trimming cost V 6 bases and J 2 bases; bases outside gene matches: 13. Per the germline V gene, CDR1 is DFQATT and CDR2 is SNEGSKA (reference sequence). In DNA form, the CDR3 reads TGCAGTGCCCGAGAAGGACAGGGGAGAAAAAACTATGGCTACACCTTC. It specifies CSAREGQGRKNYGYTF.

In this sample, this clonotype turned up many times. This chain links TRBV27 with TRBJ2-7, with 8 bases identical to TRBD1. Trimming removed 6 bases from V and 2 bases from J; junction bases left unmatched: 9. The CDR3 length is 15 residues. Germline V gives CDR1 MNHEY, CDR2 SMNVEV (reference sequence). This chain's CDR3 is CASSPKQGVTYEQYF. CDR3 sequence (DNA): TGTGCCAGCAGCCCTAAACAGGGGGTTACCTACGAGCAGTACTTC.

This clonotype has at least ten counts. The chain combines TRBV28 with TRBJ1-3, with 8 bases aligning to TRBD1. CDR1 and CDR2 (germline): MDHEN, SYDVKM. The CDR3 is 18 residues long. Trimming took 2 bases from V and 0 from J; bases not matched to a gene: 9. CDR3 loop: CASSLTYGQGGSGNTIYF. CDR3 bases: TGTGCCAGCAGTTTAACTTATGGACAGGGAGGCTCTGGAAACACCATATATTTT.

This clonotype occurred many times. V usage is TRBV2 and J usage is TRBJ2-5, with TRBD1 matching over 9 bases. Germline loops: CDR1 SNHLY, CDR2 FYNNEI. Trimming took 7 bases from V and 5 from J; bases not matched to a gene: 8. This CDR3 comprises 14 residues. The chain's CDR3 is CASMGQGHGETQYF. CDR3 sequence (DNA): TGTGCCAGCATGGGACAGGGTCACGGGGAGACCCAGTACTTC.

This clonotype appeared many times. CDR3 DNA: TGTGCCAGCAGCGCGGGTCTTTTCGTGACGGAGCAGTTCTTC. It yields the protein CASSAGLFVTEQFF. This chain uses TRBV5-6 with TRBJ2-1; TRBD2 might be the D (5 bases). CDR3 length: 14 amino acids. Germline V gene data show CDR1 as SGHDT and CDR2 as YYEEEE. V was shortened by 4 bases and J by 10 bases, with 18 bases between the two germline ends.

The J gene is TRBJ2-2, the V gene TRBV5-7; TRBD2 matches 12 bases. TRBV5-7 is an ORF; its function is uncertain. The CDR3 consists of 17 residues. The trim removed 0 bases at V and 1 base at J, leaving 1 base unmatched. CDR3 DNA: TGTGCCAGCAGCTTGGTGACTAGCGGGGGGAACACCGGGGAGCTGTTTTTT. Protein: CASSLVTSGGNTGELFF.

This clonotype has more than one count but fewer than ten. The chain has TRBV11-3 and TRBJ2-1, with TRBD1 matching 8 bases. CDR1 and CDR2 from the germline V gene are SGHNT and YENEEA. This CDR3 has 13 residues. The CDR3 coding sequence is TGTGTCCCGACCCGGACAGGGTCATATGAGCAGTTCTTC. Its protein product is CVPTRTGSYEQFF.

This clonotype showed up just a few times. The genes are TRBV4-1 and TRBJ2-2; TRBD2 aligns across 8 bases. The CDR3 contains 17 residues. Germline V gene sequence: CDR1 MGHRA, CDR2 YSYEKL. V lost 1 base, J lost 0 bases, and 4 bases stayed unmatched. For the CDR3, the DNA is TGCGCCAGCAGCCAAGGCCCGACTAGCGCGAACACCGGGGAGCTGTTTTTT. Translated: CASSQGPTSANTGELFF.

This clonotype was recorded at least ten times. The CDR3 reads CASSPYSGWGRNEQYF. CDR3 coding DNA: TGTGCCAGCAGTCCCTATTCCGGGTGGGGGCGTAACGAGCAGTACTTC. The V call is TRBV6-1, the J call TRBJ2-7; a weak D match, TRBD1 (6 bases). Trimming shortened V by 5 bases and J by 5 bases, and 22 bases separated the two germline ends. This CDR3 comprises 16 residues. From germline, CDR1 is MNHNS and CDR2 SASEGT.

J is TRBJ2-2 and V is TRBV4-1; maybe TRBD1 (6 bases). The CDR3 runs 18 residues. Trimming left V 1 base short and J 6 bases short, with 21 bases between. CDR1 is MGHRA and CDR2 is YSYEKL in the germline V gene. CDR3 DNA sequence: TGCGCCAGCAGCCAAGTTTGGGATGGGGGACACGGGCCCGGGGAGCTGTTTTTT. Amino acids: CASSQVWDGGHGPGELFF.

This clonotype was recorded at least ten times. This rearrangement joins TRBV3-1 to TRBJ1-4, with 7 bases matching TRBD1. The CDR3 runs 14 residues. Germline V gives CDR1 LGHDT, CDR2 YNNKEL (reference sequence). V shed 3 bases, J shed 8 bases, and the junction held 6 bases outside the gene matches. The CDR3 region is CASSQRQGTEKLFF. The CDR3 coding sequence is TGTGCCAGCAGCCAGCGACAGGGTACCGAAAAACTGTTTTTT.

This chain joins TRBV30 and TRBJ2-5; 10 bases fit TRBD1. V dropped 4 bases and J dropped 1; count of bases not matched to a gene: 12. This CDR3 spans 17 amino acids. Germline lookup yields CDR1 GTSNPN and CDR2 SVGIG (reference sequence). The CDR3 loop is CAWKRDRGRTFQETQYF. CDR3 sequence (DNA): TGTGCCTGGAAAAGGGACAGGGGCCGAACCTTCCAAGAGACCCAGTACTTC.

This clonotype was detected a few times. V and J are TRBV19 and TRBJ2-3; tentative D call: TRBD1 (6 bases). CDR3 length: 15 residues. V gave up 7 bases and J gave up 3 bases, with 17 bases separating them. The V gene's germline CDR1 is LNHDA and CDR2 SQIVND (reference sequence). The CDR3 nucleotides read TGTGCCAGTACCCCCTCAGGGGCCAGGACAGATACGCAGTATTTT. This gives the protein CASTPSGARTDTQYF.

This clonotype was counted ten times or more. V is TRBV3-1 and J is TRBJ2-1; TRBD2 matches at 7 bases. CDR1 is LGHDT and CDR2 is YNNKEL in the germline V gene (reference sequence). CDR3 length: 14 amino acids. V lost 5 bases to trimming and J lost 4 bases; unmatched junction nucleotides: 5. This chain's CDR3 is CASSYRAGYNEQFF. CDR3 nucleotide sequence: TGTGCCAGCAGCTACCGAGCGGGATACAATGAGCAGTTCTTC.

This clonotype was picked up many times. The V and J genes are TRBV3-1 and TRBJ1-1; the D gene is possibly TRBD1 (5 bases). Between the trimmed V and J ends, which lost 5 bases and 9 bases, there was a span of 13 bases. The germline gives CDR1 LGHDT, CDR2 YNNKEL (reference sequence). There are 12 residues in the CDR3. DNA for the CDR3: TGTGCCAGCAGCAGGGACGGGGGAAAAGCTTTCTTT. Its translation: CASSRDGGKAFF.

This clonotype came up a few times. A read error may be the cause here, since a much bigger clone is one base away. The chain uses TRBV2 and TRBJ2-7, with a possible D match to TRBD2 (7 bases). From germline, CDR1 is SNHLY and CDR2 FYNNEI. Trimming stripped 5 bases from V and 6 bases from J, with 14 bases between. This CDR3 comprises 13 residues. CDR3 sequence: CASSWRGLREQYF. The CDR3, as DNA: TGTGCCAGCAGTTGGCGGGGGCTTCGCGAGCAGTACTTC.

The rearrangement uses TRBV28 and TRBJ1-4, with no clear D. Germline CDR1 and CDR2: MDHEN and SYDVKM. V was clipped by 3 bases and J by 3 bases, with 8 bases between them. There are 14 residues in the CDR3. The CDR3 region has the DNA TGTGCCAGCAGTTTGTGGGAGGCTAATGAAAAACTGTTTTTT. This gives the protein CASSLWEANEKLFF.

This clonotype was seen ten or more times. The genes are TRBV2 and TRBJ2-7, with D possibly being TRBD1 (6 bases). CDR3 length equals 13 residues. Trimming took 2 bases from V and 3 from J, leaving 8 bases between them. Germline lookup yields CDR1 SNHLY and CDR2 FYNNEI. The CDR3 sequence is CASSETGFYEQYF. The CDR3 nucleotides read TGTGCCAGCAGTGAAACAGGGTTCTACGAGCAGTACTTC.

This clonotype was seen many times. The rearrangement joins TRBV30 to TRBJ2-7; 10 bases agree with TRBD2. The CDR3 totals 13 residues. The trim removed 8 bases at V and 2 bases at J, leaving 6 bases unmatched. The germline V gene encodes CDR1 GTSNPN and CDR2 SVGIG (reference sequence). The CDR3 loop is CAGASGGPYEQYF. CDR3 DNA: TGTGCCGGGGCTAGCGGGGGACCCTACGAGCAGTACTTC.

This clonotype appeared many times. The chain employs TRBV3-1 and TRBJ2-7; a weak D match, TRBD2 (5 bases). Germline CDR1 and CDR2: LGHDT and YNNKEL (reference sequence). This CDR3 comprises 12 residues. V shed 3 bases and J shed 5 bases, with 8 bases lying between them. The chain's CDR3 is CASSHRLNEQYF. In DNA, the CDR3 is TGTGCCAGCAGCCACCGACTAAACGAGCAGTACTTC.

The sample holds many counts of this clonotype. This chain uses TRBV20-1 with TRBJ2-7; 10 nucleotides agree with TRBD1. The CDR3 has 14 amino acids. Losses at the gene ends were 6 bases for V and 2 bases for J; bases not matched to a gene: 7. The V gene's germline CDR1 is DFQATT and CDR2 SNEGSKA (reference sequence). The CDR3 DNA reads as TGCAGTGCCCCATCGGACAGGGGGACCTACGAGCAGTACTTC. Translated: CSAPSDRGTYEQYF.

A remark on this clonotype: A much larger clone sits a single nucleotide away, making a read error possible. The J gene is TRBJ2-1, the V gene TRBV11-2; D unresolved. With 4 bases removed from V and 9 bases from J, the gap between germline ends came to 16 bases. Germline values: CDR1 SGHAT, CDR2 FQNNGV. The CDR3 length is 14 residues. The CDR3 here is CASSSDLRRSEQFF. CDR3 nucleotide sequence: TGTGCCAGCAGCTCCGACCTCCGGCGGAGTGAGCAGTTCTTC.

The chain combines TRBV20-1 with TRBJ2-1; 7 bases match TRBD2. Germline CDR1 is DFQATT and CDR2 is SNEGSKA (reference sequence). The V gene end was trimmed by 2 bases and the J gene end by 10 bases; junction bases not matched to a gene: 2. The CDR3 covers 11 residues. The CDR3 DNA reads TGCAGTGCTAGACCGCGGGGGGAGCAGTTCTTC. Translated: CSARPRGEQFF.

Ten or more counts support this clonotype. The chain uses TRBV27 and TRBJ1-2, with a weak D call TRBD1 (5 bases). V lost 5 bases, J lost 9 bases, and 16 bases lay in between. The V gene's germline CDR1 is MNHEY and CDR2 SMNVEV (reference sequence). This CDR3 comprises 13 residues. CDR3 in DNA: TGTGCCAGCAGTCCCCGGGGGAGCGAAAGCTACACCTTC. It is translated as CASSPRGSESYTF.

The gene calls are TRBV4-1 and TRBJ2-7, with unresolved D. V lost 2 bases and J 2 bases, leaving 10 bases between the germline ends. There are 14 residues in the CDR3. CDR1 is MGHRA, CDR2 YSYEKL, per germline. CDR3 coding DNA: TGCGCCAGCAGCCAAACTCCCGACACCTACGAGCAGTACTTC. This gives the protein CASSQTPDTYEQYF.

This clonotype appeared many times. V gene TRBV5-8 combines with J gene TRBJ2-1; 9 positions agree with TRBD2. Germline V gene data show CDR1 as SGHTS and CDR2 as YDEGEE. V lost 3 bases to trimming and J lost 0 bases; unmatched junction nucleotides: 4. The CDR3 runs to 16 residues. This CDR3 is CASSSVAGDSYNEQFF. CDR3 bases: TGTGCCAGCAGCTCCGTAGCGGGGGACTCCTACAATGAGCAGTTCTTC. The entire variable domain, with the rest obtained from reference TRBV5-8 and TRBJ2-1, is as follows: EAGVTQSPTHLIKTRGQQATLRCSPISGHTSVYWYQQALGLGLQFLLWYDEGEERNRGNFPPRFSGRQFPNYSSELNVNALELEDSALYLCASSSVAGDSYNEQFFGPGTRLTVL.

To note about this clonotype: A much larger clone is a single base away; this may be a read error. This sequence joins TRBV18 and TRBJ1-5, with 7 bases fitting TRBD1. Germline loops: CDR1 KGHSH, CDR2 LQKENI. The CDR3 has 14 residues. The CDR3 protein is CASTTGPPPQLQHF. In DNA, the CDR3 is TGTGCCAGCACGACAGGGCCTCCCCCACAGCTCCAGCATTTT.

In regard to this clonotype: This clone may be a read error of a much larger clone one base away. The J gene is TRBJ2-1, the V gene TRBV11-2; weak D call: TRBD1 (6 bases). The CDR3 has 14 amino acids. Germline V CDR1 and CDR2: SGHAT, FQNNGV. The CDR3 loop is CASSVTGSYSEQFF. CDR3 DNA: TGTGCCAGCAGCGTGACAGGCTCCTACAGTGAGCAGTTCTTC.

Points on this clonotype: A single base separates this from a much larger clone, so it may be a read error. This sequence joins TRBV4-1 and TRBJ2-5; TRBD2 matches at 8 bases. The germline V gene encodes CDR1 MGHRA and CDR2 YSYEKL. CDR3 size: 14 residues. The ends lost 4 bases at V and 3 bases at J; junction bases unmatched: 4. This chain's CDR3 is CASSRAGAEETQYF. The CDR3 DNA reads as TGCGCCAGCAGCCGAGCGGGGGCCGAAGAGACCCAGTACTTC.